In this sample, the clone carrying this TCR beta chain turned up a few times. Its cognate antigen is unknown. These data come from a study of CD8 T cells in ankylosing spondylitis. Findings of the study overall: Apparently characteristic of ankylosing spondylitis blood was a TCR beta motif (fewer than ten highly homologous variants).

The CDR3 has 14 residues. The germline gives CDR1 SGHDN, CDR2 FVKESK. With V trimmed by 3 bases and J by 4 bases, 3 bases remained unmatched. In TCRdb, the 5' RACE reads were re-called with MiXCR into one record per CDR3 protein. Seen here are a few hundred thousand distinct CDR3 sequences, about 18% observed once, and the top ten hold about two fifths. The source material was blood, either unsorted or a sorted T cell fraction (not recorded which). The chain joins TRBV14 to TRBJ2-3; 8 bases match TRBD1. The sequence came from a male donor with ankylosing spondylitis. The CDR3 nucleotides read TGTGCCAGCAGCCACAGGGGGCATTCAGATACGCAGTATTTT. Amino acids: CASSHRGHSDTQYF.